This T cell receptor beta chain was sequenced during a study of shared clonotypes between healthy human individuals. At the level of the study: Each donor contributed plates that comprised three CD4 naive, three CD4 memory, two CD8 naive and one CD8 memory.

Assay used: immunoSEQ multiplex PCR; TCRdb lists only in-frame clones, some missing. The top ten hold roughly 1.8% of the sample, which has around 700,000 clones, about two thirds seen once. The sequencing input was memory CD4+ T cells sorted from blood. As for subset: CD45RA-negative fraction. The clonotype was recovered from a woman between 25 and 40 years old in good health.

The CDR3 region has the DNA TGCGCCAGCAGCTTGGAGGCAGGGGGCACCGGGGAGCTGTTTTTT. It encodes CASSLEAGGTGELFF. The rearrangement joins TRBV5-1 to TRBJ2-2; TRBD1 aligns across 7 bases. Per germline, CDR1 SGHRS and CDR2 YFSETQ. The length of the CDR3 is 15 residues. V was clipped by 0 bases and J by 4 bases; unmatched bases: 3. The variable domain in full, with the rest retrieved from reference TRBV5-1 and TRBJ2-2, is KAGVTQTPRYLIKTRGQQVTLSCSPISGHRSVSWYQQTPGQGLQFLFEYFSETQRNKGNFPGRFSGRQFSNSRSEMNVSTLELGDSALYLCASSLEAGGTGELFFGEGSRLTVL.